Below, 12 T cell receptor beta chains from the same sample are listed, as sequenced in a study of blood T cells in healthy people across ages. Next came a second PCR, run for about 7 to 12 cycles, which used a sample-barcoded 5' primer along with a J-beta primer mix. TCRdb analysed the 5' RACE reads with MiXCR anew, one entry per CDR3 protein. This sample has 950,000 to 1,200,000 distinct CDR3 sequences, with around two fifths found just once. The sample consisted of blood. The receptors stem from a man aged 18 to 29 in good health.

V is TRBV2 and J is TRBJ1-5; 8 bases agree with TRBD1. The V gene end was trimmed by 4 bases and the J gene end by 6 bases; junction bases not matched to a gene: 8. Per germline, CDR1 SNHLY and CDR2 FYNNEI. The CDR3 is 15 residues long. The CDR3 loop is CASSGGTGRSQPQHF. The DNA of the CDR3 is TGTGCCAGCAGTGGCGGGACAGGTCGGTCTCAGCCCCAGCATTTT.

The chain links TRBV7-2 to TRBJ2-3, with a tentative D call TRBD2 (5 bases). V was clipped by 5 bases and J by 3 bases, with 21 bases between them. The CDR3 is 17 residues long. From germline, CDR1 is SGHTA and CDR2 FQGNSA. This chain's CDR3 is CASSRTRTVVGTDTQYF. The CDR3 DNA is TGTGCCAGCAGCCGTACTAGGACGGTTGTAGGTACAGATACGCAGTATTTT.

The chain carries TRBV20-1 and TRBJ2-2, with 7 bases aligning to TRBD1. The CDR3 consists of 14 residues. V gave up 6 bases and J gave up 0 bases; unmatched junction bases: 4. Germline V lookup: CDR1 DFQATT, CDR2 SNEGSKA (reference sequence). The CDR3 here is CSAFDRANTGELFF. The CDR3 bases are TGCAGTGCCTTCGACAGGGCGAACACCGGGGAGCTGTTTTTT.

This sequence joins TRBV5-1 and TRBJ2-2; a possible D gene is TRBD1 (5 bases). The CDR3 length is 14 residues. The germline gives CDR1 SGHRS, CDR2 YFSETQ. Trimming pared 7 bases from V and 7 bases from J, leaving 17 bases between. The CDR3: CASGVQGFGGELFF. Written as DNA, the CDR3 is TGCGCCAGCGGGGTCCAGGGATTTGGCGGGGAGCTGTTTTTT.

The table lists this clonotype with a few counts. CDR3 bases: TGTGCCAGCAGTTTGAGCGGGGACGGCACGCAGTATTTT. This translates into CASSLSGDGTQYF. V usage is TRBV27 and J usage is TRBJ2-3; TRBD2 aligns across 7 bases. CDR3 length: 13 residues. After removal of 3 bases from V and 9 bases from J, the junction contained 6 bases not matched to a gene. CDR1 and CDR2 (germline): MNHEY, SMNVEV (reference sequence).

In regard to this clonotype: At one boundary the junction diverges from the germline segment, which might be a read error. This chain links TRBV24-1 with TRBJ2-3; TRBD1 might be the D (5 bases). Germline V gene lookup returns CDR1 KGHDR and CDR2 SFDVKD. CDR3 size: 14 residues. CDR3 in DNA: TGTGCCGCCAGTGGGGCCTCGGTGGCAGATACGCAGTATTTT. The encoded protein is CAASGASVADTQYF.

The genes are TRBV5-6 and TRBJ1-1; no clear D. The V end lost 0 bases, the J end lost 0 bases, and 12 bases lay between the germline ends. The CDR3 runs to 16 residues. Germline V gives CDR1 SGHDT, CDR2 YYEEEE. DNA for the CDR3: TGTGCCAGCAGCTTGGTGGGATATGGGTTGAACACTGAAGCTTTCTTT. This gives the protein CASSLVGYGLNTEAFF.

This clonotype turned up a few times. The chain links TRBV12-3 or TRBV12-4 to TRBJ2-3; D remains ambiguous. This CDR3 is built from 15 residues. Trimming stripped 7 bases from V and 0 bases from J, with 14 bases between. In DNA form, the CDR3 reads TGTGCCAGCATTCCCCGCCGGTTTAGCACAGATACGCAGTATTTT. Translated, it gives CASIPRRFSTDTQYF.

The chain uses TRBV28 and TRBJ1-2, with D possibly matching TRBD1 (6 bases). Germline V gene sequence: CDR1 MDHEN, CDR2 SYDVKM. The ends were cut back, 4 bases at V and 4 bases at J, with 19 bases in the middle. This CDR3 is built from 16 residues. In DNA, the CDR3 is TGTGCCAGCAGTTACATCCCCAGGGTAGGGGGCTATGGCTACACCTTC. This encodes CASSYIPRVGGYGYTF.

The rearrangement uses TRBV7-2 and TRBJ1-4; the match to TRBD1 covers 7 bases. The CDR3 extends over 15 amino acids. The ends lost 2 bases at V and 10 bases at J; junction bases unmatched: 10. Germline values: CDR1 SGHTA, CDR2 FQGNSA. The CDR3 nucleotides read TGTGCCAGCAGCTTAAACCAGGGGGACGGGGGAAAACTGTTTTTT. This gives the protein CASSLNQGDGGKLFF.

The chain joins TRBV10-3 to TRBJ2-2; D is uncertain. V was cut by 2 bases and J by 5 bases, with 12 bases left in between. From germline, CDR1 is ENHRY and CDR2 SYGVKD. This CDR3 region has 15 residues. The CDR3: CAISESPGLTGELFF. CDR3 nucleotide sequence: TGTGCCATCAGTGAGAGTCCCGGATTGACCGGGGAGCTGTTTTTT.

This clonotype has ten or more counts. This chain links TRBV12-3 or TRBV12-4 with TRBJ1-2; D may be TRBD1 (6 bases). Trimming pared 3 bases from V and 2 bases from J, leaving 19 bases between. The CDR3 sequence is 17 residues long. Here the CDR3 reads CASSLRQGHIRNYGYTF. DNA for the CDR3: TGTGCCAGCAGTTTGAGGCAGGGGCATATTAGAAACTATGGCTACACCTTC.